This T cell receptor (beta chain) was recovered during a study of shared clonotypes between healthy human individuals. Positive CCR7 selection of CD45RO-negative cells yielded the naive CD8 cells, and terminally differentiated effector memory CD45RA+ cells were excluded. Repertoires were generated with immunoSEQ multiplex PCR, while TCRdb's copy carries only in-frame clones and drops some. The sample carries 2 million or so clones, roughly 94% recorded once. Turning to this clone: Other DNA sequences in this sample translate to the same CDR3.

This TCR was sampled from a man between 18 and 29 years old in good health. The specimen was naive CD8+ T cells sorted from blood.

The CDR3 DNA reads as TGCGCCAGCAGTGAATCCGCCTACGAGCAGTACTTC. Its protein product is CASSESAYEQYF. V gene TRBV10-1 combines with J gene TRBJ2-7; D not resolved. Trimming left V 3 bases short and J 2 bases short, with 5 bases between. The germline V gene encodes CDR1 WNHNN and CDR2 SYGVQD (reference sequence). CDR3 length: 12 residues.